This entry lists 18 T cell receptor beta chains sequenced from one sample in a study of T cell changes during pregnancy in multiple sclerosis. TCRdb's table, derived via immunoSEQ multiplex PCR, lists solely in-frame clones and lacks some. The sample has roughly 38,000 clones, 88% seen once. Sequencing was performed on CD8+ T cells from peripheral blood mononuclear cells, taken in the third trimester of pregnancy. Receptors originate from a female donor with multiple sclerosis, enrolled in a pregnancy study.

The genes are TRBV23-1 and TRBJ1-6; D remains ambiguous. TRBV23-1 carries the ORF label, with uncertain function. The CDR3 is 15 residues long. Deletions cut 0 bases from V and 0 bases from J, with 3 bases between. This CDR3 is CASSQSHSYNSPLHF. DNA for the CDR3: TGCGCCAGCAGTCAATCACACTCCTATAATTCACCCCTCCACTTT.

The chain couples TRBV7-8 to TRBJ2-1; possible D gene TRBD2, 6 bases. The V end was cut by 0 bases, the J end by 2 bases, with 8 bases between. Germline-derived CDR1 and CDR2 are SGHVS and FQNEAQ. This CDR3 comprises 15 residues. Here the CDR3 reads CASSLAGGPYNEQFF. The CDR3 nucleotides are TGTGCCAGCAGCTTAGCCGGGGGACCCTACAATGAGCAGTTCTTC. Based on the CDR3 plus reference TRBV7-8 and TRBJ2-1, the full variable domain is GAGVSQSPRYKVAKRGQDVALRCDPISGHVSLFWYQQALGQGPEFLTYFQNEAQLDKSGLPSDRFFAERPEGSVSTLKIQRTQQEDSAVYLCASSLAGGPYNEQFFGPGTRLTVL.

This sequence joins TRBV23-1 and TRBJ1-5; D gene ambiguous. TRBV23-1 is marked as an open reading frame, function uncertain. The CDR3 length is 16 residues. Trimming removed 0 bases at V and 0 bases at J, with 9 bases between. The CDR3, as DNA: TGCGCCAGCAGTCAATCTAGTACAGATAGCAATCAGCCCCAGCATTTT. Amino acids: CASSQSSTDSNQPQHF.

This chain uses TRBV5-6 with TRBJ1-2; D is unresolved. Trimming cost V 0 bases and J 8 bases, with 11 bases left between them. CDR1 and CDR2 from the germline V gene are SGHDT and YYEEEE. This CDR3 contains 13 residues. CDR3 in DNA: TGTGCCAGCAGCTTGGGGGTGGAGTTAGGCTACACCTTC. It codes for CASSLGVELGYTF.

In DNA form, the CDR3 reads TGTGCCAGCAGTTTCCCCAGGAATGAGCAGTTCTTC. Translation: CASSFPRNEQFF. The J gene is TRBJ2-1, the V gene TRBV28; D is undetermined. Germline CDR1 and CDR2: MDHEN and SYDVKM. V was trimmed by 3 bases and J by 7 bases, leaving 7 bases between them. CDR3 size: 12 residues.

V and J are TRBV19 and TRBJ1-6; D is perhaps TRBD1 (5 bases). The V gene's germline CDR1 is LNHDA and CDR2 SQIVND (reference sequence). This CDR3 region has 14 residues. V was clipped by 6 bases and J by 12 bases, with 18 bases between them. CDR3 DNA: TGTGCCAGTAGCTGGGTGGGGTTCGGGGGACCCCTCCACTTT. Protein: CASSWVGFGGPLHF.

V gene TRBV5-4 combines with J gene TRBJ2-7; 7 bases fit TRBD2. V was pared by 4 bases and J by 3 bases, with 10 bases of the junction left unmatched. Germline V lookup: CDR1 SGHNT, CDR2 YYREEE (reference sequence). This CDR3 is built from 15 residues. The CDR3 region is CASSPGLGEGYEQYF. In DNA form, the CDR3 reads TGTGCCAGCAGCCCGGGACTGGGGGAGGGCTACGAGCAGTACTTC.

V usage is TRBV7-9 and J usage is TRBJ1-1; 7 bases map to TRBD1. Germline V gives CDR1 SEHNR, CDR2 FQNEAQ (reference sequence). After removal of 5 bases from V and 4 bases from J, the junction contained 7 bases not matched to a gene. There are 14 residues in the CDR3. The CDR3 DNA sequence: TGTGCCAGCAGCCTACAGGGGCGAGGCACTGAAGCTTTCTTT. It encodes CASSLQGRGTEAFF.

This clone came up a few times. The DNA for the CDR3 is TGTGCCAGTAGTATAGGGGTCCTGGAGGGGCGCGGCTACACCTTC. It translates to CASSIGVLEGRGYTF. V is TRBV19 and J is TRBJ1-2, with a weak D call TRBD1 (5 bases). The CDR3 is 15 amino acids. Trimming left V 1 base short and J 8 bases short, with 17 bases between. The germline gives CDR1 LNHDA, CDR2 SQIVND (reference sequence). The full variable domain, its missing parts supplied by reference TRBV19 and TRBJ1-2, is DGGITQSPKYLFRKEGQNVTLSCEQNLNHDAMYWYRQDPGQGLRLIYYSQIVNDFQKGDIAEGYSVSREKKESFPLTVTSAQKNPTAFYLCASSIGVLEGRGYTFGSGTRLTVV.

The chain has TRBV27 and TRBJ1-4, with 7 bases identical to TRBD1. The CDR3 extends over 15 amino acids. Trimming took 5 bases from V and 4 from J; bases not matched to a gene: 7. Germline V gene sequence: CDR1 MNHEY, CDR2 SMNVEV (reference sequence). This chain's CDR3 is CASSPGTEDNEKLFF. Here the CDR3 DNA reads TGTGCCAGCAGTCCAGGGACAGAAGATAATGAAAAACTGTTTTTT.

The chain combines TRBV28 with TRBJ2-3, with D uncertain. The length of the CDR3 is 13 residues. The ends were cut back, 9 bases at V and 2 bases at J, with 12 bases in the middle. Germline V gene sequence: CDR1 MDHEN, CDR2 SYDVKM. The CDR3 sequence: CASTVRPTDTQYF. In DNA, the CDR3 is TGTGCCAGTACCGTGAGGCCCACAGATACGCAGTATTTT.

The CDR3 is CASSPSQGGWETQYF. Here the CDR3 DNA reads TGCGCCAGCAGCCCCTCACAGGGTGGTTGGGAGACCCAGTACTTC. This rearrangement joins TRBV4-1 to TRBJ2-5, with D tentatively TRBD1 (6 bases). The CDR3 extends over 15 amino acids. V was pared by 4 bases and J by 5 bases, with 17 bases between. The V gene's germline CDR1 is MGHRA and CDR2 YSYEKL.

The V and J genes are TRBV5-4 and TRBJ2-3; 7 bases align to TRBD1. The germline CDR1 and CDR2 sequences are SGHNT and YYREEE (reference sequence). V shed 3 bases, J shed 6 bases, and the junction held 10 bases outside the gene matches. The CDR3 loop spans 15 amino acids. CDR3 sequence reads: CASSSWTGTADTQYF. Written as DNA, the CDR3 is TGTGCCAGCAGCTCTTGGACAGGTACCGCGGATACGCAGTATTTT.

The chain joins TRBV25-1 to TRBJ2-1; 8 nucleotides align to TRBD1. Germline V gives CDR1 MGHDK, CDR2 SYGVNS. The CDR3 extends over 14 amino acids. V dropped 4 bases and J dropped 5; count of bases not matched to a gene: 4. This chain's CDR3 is CASSVGQGNNEQFF. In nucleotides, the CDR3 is TGTGCCAGCAGTGTAGGACAGGGAAACAATGAGCAGTTCTTC.

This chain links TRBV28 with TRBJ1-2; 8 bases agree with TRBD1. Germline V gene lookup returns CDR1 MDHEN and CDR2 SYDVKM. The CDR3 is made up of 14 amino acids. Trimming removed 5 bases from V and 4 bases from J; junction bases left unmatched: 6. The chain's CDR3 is CASSPQGEAYGYTF. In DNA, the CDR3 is TGTGCCAGCAGTCCACAGGGGGAGGCCTATGGCTACACCTTC.

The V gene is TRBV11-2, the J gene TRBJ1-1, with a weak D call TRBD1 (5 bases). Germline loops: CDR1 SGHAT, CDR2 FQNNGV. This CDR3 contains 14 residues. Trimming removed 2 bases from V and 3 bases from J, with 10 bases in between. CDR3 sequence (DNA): TGTGCCAGCAGCTTATCAGGGAGGGACACTGAAGCTTTCTTT. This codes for CASSLSGRDTEAFF. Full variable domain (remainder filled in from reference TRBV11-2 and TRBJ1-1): EAGVAQSPRYKIIEKRQSVAFWCNPISGHATLYWYQQILGQGPKLLIQFQNNGVVDDSQLPKDRFSAERLKGVDSTLKIQPAKLEDSAVYLCASSLSGRDTEAFFGQGTRLTVV.

Here the CDR3 reads CASSSEPGNTIYF. As DNA, the CDR3 is TGTGCCAGCAGTTCGGAGCCTGGAAACACCATATATTTT. The chain links TRBV7-8 to TRBJ1-3, with no clear D. The ends were cut back, 6 bases at V and 2 bases at J, with 8 bases in the middle. The CDR3 is 13 amino acids. The V gene's germline CDR1 is SGHVS and CDR2 FQNEAQ.

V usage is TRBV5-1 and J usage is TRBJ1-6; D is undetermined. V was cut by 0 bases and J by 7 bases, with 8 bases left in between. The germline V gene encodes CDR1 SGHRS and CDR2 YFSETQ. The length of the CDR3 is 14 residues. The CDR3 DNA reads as TGCGCCAGCAGCTTGGACAGCTTGAATTCACCCCTCCACTTT. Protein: CASSLDSLNSPLHF.